These 8 T cell receptor beta chains share one sample of origin, sequenced in a study of T cell responses to AZD1222 COVID-19 vaccine. Assay used: immunoSEQ multiplex PCR; TCRdb lists only in-frame clones, some missing. Of about 21,000 clones listed, roughly 80% are singletons. Sequences were derived from peripheral blood, sampled on day 0 of AZD1222 vaccination. The receptors were sampled from an adult in good health.

This chain connects TRBV4-3 to TRBJ1-2; D is unresolved. CDR3 length: 14 amino acids. V lost 0 bases and J 4 bases, leaving 9 bases between the germline ends. Germline V CDR1 and CDR2: LGHNA, YSLEER. The DNA of the CDR3 is TGCGCCAGCAGCCAAGATTCCGTGGCCTATGGCTACACCTTC. The encoded protein is CASSQDSVAYGYTF.

The genes are TRBV9 and TRBJ2-1, with 8 positions matching TRBD2. J was trimmed by 5 bases and V by 3 bases; bases with no gene match: 7. The length of the CDR3 is 15 residues. Germline V gene lookup returns CDR1 SGDLS and CDR2 YYNGEE. The CDR3 region has the DNA TGTGCCAGCAGCGCCTATAGCGGGGAGAACAATGAGCAGTTCTTC. Translated: CASSAYSGENNEQFF.

The chain couples TRBV19 to TRBJ1-4, with 12 bases lining up with TRBD1. With 0 bases clipped from V and 7 bases from J, the junction kept 15 bases outside the gene matches. The CDR3 consists of 20 residues. Germline lookup yields CDR1 LNHDA and CDR2 SQIVND (reference sequence). The CDR3 spells CASSIDGLAGTGGAAEKLFF. As DNA, the CDR3 is TGTGCCAGTAGTATAGATGGATTGGCGGGGACAGGGGGCGCCGCTGAAAAACTGTTTTTT.

The V and J genes are TRBV29-1 and TRBJ1-3; no clear D. V shed 6 bases and J shed 0 bases, with 9 bases lying between them. Per the germline V gene, CDR1 is SQVTM and CDR2 is ANQGSEA. This CDR3 region has 13 residues. CDR3 in amino acids: CSVSSSSGNTIYF. CDR3 nucleotide sequence: TGCAGCGTATCATCGAGCTCTGGAAACACCATATATTTT.

The chain joins TRBV7-9 to TRBJ2-7; D call uncertain. The germline CDR1 and CDR2 sequences are SEHNR and FQNEAQ (reference sequence). V was clipped by 5 bases and J by 4 bases, with 9 bases between them. The CDR3 is 12 residues long. Here the CDR3 reads CASSQIQYEQYF. The CDR3, as DNA: TGTGCCAGCAGCCAAATACAATACGAGCAGTACTTC.

This chain joins TRBV9 and TRBJ2-7; 8 nucleotides agree with TRBD1. CDR3 size: 14 residues. Germline CDR1 reads SGDLS; CDR2 reads YYNGEE. Losses at the gene ends were 4 bases for V and 2 bases for J; bases not matched to a gene: 5. This CDR3 is CASSPTGGPYEQYF. The CDR3 region has the DNA TGTGCCAGCAGCCCTACAGGGGGGCCCTACGAGCAGTACTTC.

The chain employs TRBV19 and TRBJ1-5; TRBD1 matches 9 bases. The CDR3 totals 15 residues. With 6 bases clipped from V and 4 bases from J, the junction kept 7 bases outside the gene matches. The V gene's germline CDR1 is LNHDA and CDR2 SQIVND (reference sequence). The CDR3 is CASRSGTGTNQPQHF. The CDR3 DNA sequence: TGTGCCAGTAGATCGGGGACAGGGACGAATCAGCCCCAGCATTTT. The full variable domain, its missing parts supplied by reference TRBV19 and TRBJ1-5, is DGGITQSPKYLFRKEGQNVTLSCEQNLNHDAMYWYRQDPGQGLRLIYYSQIVNDFQKGDIAEGYSVSREKKESFPLTVTSAQKNPTAFYLCASRSGTGTNQPQHFGDGTRLSIL.

The chain couples TRBV19 to TRBJ1-1, with TRBD1 identical over 7 bases. The germline V gene encodes CDR1 LNHDA and CDR2 SQIVND (reference sequence). The CDR3 has 14 amino acids. The V segment lost 7 bases and the J segment 4 bases; nucleotides outside the gene matches: 9. CDR3 DNA: TGTGCCAGTACCGCGACAGGGAGGTCCACTGAAGCTTTCTTT. This translates into CASTATGRSTEAFF.